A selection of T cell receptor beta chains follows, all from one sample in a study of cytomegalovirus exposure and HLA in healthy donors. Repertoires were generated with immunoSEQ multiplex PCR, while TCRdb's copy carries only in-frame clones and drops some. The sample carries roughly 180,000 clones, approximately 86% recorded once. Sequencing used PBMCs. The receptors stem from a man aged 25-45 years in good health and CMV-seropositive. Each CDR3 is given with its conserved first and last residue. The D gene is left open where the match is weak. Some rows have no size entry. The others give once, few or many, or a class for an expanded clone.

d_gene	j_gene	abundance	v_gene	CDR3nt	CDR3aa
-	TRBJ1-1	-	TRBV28	TGTGCCAGCAGTTTGCTATCAGACAGCCAGACTGAAGCTTTCTTT	CASSLLSDSQTEAFF
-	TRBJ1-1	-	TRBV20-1	TGCAGTGCTAAAGGCCCATTGACAGCTTTCTTT	CSAKGPLTAFF
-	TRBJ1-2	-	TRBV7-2	TGTGCCAGCAGCTTAGAGCTCGGAGGAAGAGGGCTCTATGGCTACACCTTC	CASSLELGGRGLYGYTF
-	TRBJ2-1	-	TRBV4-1	TGCGCCAGCAGCCAAGATCGGACAGACTCCTACAATGAGCAGTTCTTC	CASSQDRTDSYNEQFF
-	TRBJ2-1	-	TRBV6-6	TGTGCCAGCAGTTACCCGACAGCGAGCTCCTACAATGAGCAGTTCTTC	CASSYPTASSYNEQFF
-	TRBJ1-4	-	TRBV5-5	TGTGCCAGCAGCCCGCTGGGGGGCGTGTATGAAAAACTGTTTTTT	CASSPLGGVYEKLFF
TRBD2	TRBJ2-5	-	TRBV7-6	TGTGCCAGCAGTAGGGGTAGGGCTAGCGGGGGGGCCCGGGAGACCCAGTACTTC	CASSRGRASGGARETQYF
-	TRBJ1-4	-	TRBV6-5	TGTGCCAGCAGCCAGCAGGGGATGAGTGAAAAACTGTTTTTT	CASSQQGMSEKLFF
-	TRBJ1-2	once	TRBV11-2	TGTGCCAGCTCACAGCGAAACTATGGCTACACCTTC	CASSQRNYGYTF
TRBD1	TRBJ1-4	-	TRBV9	TGTGCCAGCAGCTCCCCCGGGACAGGGGATGAAAAACTGTTTTTT	CASSSPGTGDEKLFF
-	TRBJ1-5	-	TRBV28	TGTGCCAGCAGTTTATTACAGGGCTCCAATCAGCCCCAGCATTTT	CASSLLQGSNQPQHF
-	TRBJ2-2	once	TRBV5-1	TGCGCCAGCAGCTTGGGTACTCCCGGGGAGCTGTTTTTT	CASSLGTPGELFF
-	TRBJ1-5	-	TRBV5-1	TGCGCCAGCAGCTTGGAGAGCGGCAATCAGCCCCAGCATTTT	CASSLESGNQPQHF
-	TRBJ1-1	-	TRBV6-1	TGTGCCAGCACTACGGGACATGAAGCTTTCTTT	CASTTGHEAFF
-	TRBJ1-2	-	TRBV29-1	TGCAGCGCCAAGGAGGGGGAGGTCTATGGCTACACCTTC	CSAKEGEVYGYTF
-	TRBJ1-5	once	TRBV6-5	TGTGCCAGCAGTTATTCCTTTAGCAATCAGCCCCAGCATTTT	CASSYSFSNQPQHF
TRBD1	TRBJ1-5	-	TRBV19	TGTGCCAGTAGACCGGGACAGAATAGCAATCAGCCCCAGCATTTT	CASRPGQNSNQPQHF
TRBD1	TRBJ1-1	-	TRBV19	TGTGCCAGTACCACGGGGACAGGGGATTTGAACACTGAAGCTTTCTTT	CASTTGTGDLNTEAFF
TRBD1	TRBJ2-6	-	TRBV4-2	TGTGCCAGCAGCCAAGAGACAGGGGTCGGGGCCAACGTCCTGACTTTC	CASSQETGVGANVLTF
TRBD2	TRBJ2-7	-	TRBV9	TGTGCCAGCAGCGCCGGACTAGGTTCCTACGAGCAGTACTTC	CASSAGLGSYEQYF
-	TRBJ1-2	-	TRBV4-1	TGCGCCAGCAGCCATGGACAAAACTATGGCTACACCTTC	CASSHGQNYGYTF
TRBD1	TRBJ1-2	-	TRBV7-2	TGTGCCAGCAGCTTCCGGACAGGGTATGGCTACACCTTC	CASSFRTGYGYTF
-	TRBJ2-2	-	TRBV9	TGTGCCAGCAGGGGAGCCGGGGAGCTGTTTTTT	CASRGAGELFF
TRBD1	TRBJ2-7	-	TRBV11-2	TGTGCCAGCAGCTACGGACAGGGATACGAGCAGTACTTC	CASSYGQGYEQYF
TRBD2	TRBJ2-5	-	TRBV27	TGTGCCAGCGGCCGACTAGCGGGATTGGAGACCCAGTACTTC	CASGRLAGLETQYF
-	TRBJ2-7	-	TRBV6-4	TGTGCCAGCAGTTACGCGGCGGGAGAGCAGTACTTC	CASSYAAGEQYF
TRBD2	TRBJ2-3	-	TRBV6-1	TGTGCCAGCAGTGAATTTGGGGGGGAGGGAGATACGCAGTATTTT	CASSEFGGEGDTQYF
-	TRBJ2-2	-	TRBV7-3	TGTGCCAGCAGCTTAACGCAGGGTCTACCCGGGGAGCTGTTTTTT	CASSLTQGLPGELFF
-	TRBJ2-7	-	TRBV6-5	TGTGCCAGCAGTTACCGGACGGAGGACTACGAGCAGTACTTC	CASSYRTEDYEQYF
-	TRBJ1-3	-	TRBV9	TGTGCCAGCAGCCCGGGCTTCAACTCTGGAAACACCATATATTTT	CASSPGFNSGNTIYF
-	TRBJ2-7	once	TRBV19	TGTGCCAGTAGTGTTACAGGTAGCTCCTACGAGCAGTACTTC	CASSVTGSSYEQYF
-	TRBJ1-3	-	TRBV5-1	TGCGCCAGCTCCCCAGGGACGTATGGAAACACCATATATTTT	CASSPGTYGNTIYF
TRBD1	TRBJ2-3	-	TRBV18	TGTGCCAGCTCACCAGACAGGGGAAACACAGATACGCAGTATTTT	CASSPDRGNTDTQYF
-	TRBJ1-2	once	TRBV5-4	TGTGCCAGCAGCCTAGACGGAAACTATGGCTACACCTTC	CASSLDGNYGYTF
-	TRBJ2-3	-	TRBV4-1	TGCGCCAGCAGCCTCTCCGTGGCAGATACGCAGTATTTT	CASSLSVADTQYF
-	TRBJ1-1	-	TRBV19	TGTGCCAGTAGTTTTAGGATGAACACTGAAGCTTTCTTT	CASSFRMNTEAFF
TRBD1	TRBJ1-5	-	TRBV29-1	TGCAGCGTGGGGTGGACAGGGATTAATCAGCCCCAGCATTTT	CSVGWTGINQPQHF
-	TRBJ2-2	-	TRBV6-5	TGTGCCAGCAGTTTCGAGCCCGCGAACACCGGGGAGCTGTTTTTT	CASSFEPANTGELFF
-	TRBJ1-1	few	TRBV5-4	TGTGCCAGCAGCTCCTATGGACAAATTGAAGCTTTCTTT	CASSSYGQIEAFF
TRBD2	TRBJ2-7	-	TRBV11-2	TGTGCCAGCAGCCCACGACTAGCGGTAAGCTCCTACGAGCAGTACTTC	CASSPRLAVSSYEQYF
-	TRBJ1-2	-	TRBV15	TGTGCCACCAGCAATCACGGACAAGGCTATGGCTACACCTTC	CATSNHGQGYGYTF
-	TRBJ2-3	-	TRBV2	TGTGCCAGCAGTCCTACGATGGATACGCAGTATTTT	CASSPTMDTQYF
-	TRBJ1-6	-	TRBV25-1	TGTGCCAGCAGTCAAGGGGCCAATTCACCCCTCCACTTT	CASSQGANSPLHF